Below are 18 T cell receptor beta chains sequenced from a single sample in a study of OX40 agonist ivuxolimab in advanced cancers. Sequencing used immunoSEQ multiplex PCR; TCRdb keeps in-frame clones, though not all of them. The table shows 65,000 to 95,000 clones, with about four fifths occurring only once. The starting material was CD4+ or CD8+ T cells sorted from blood, obtained in a trial of the OX40 agonist ivuxolimab. The source is an adult with an advanced solid tumor such as melanoma, head and neck, liver or kidney cancer.

The rearrangement joins TRBV7-3 to TRBJ2-1, with 10 bases fitting TRBD2. CDR1 and CDR2 (germline): SGHTA, FQGTGA. This CDR3 contains 16 residues. After removal of 2 bases from V and 9 bases from J, the junction contained 10 bases not matched to a gene. The CDR3: CASSLPSGGIPSEQFF. The DNA of the CDR3 is TGTGCCAGCAGCTTACCTAGCGGGGGCATCCCCAGTGAGCAGTTCTTC.

The chain links TRBV18 to TRBJ1-1; D is unresolved. Trimming left V 3 bases short and J 6 bases short, with 14 bases between. The CDR3 sequence is 14 residues long. Germline assignment: CDR1 KGHSH and CDR2 LQKENI. This CDR3 reads CASSPQAGYAEAFF. The CDR3 region has the DNA TGTGCCAGCTCACCGCAAGCGGGGTACGCTGAAGCTTTCTTT.

V and J are TRBV9 and TRBJ2-3; TRBD2 might be the D (6 bases). Germline CDR1 SGDLS, CDR2 YYNGEE. V was cut by 0 bases and J by 5 bases, with 13 bases left in between. This CDR3 contains 15 residues. The CDR3 loop is CASSVGAVGGDTQYF. CDR3 DNA sequence: TGTGCCAGCAGCGTAGGTGCAGTCGGGGGAGATACGCAGTATTTT.

This chain connects TRBV7-3 to TRBJ1-1; 9 bases are a match to TRBD1. V shed 5 bases, J shed 4 bases, and the junction held 8 bases outside the gene matches. CDR1 and CDR2 (germline): SGHTA, FQGTGA. The CDR3 length is 15 residues. The CDR3 loop is CASSQGDRDFTEAFF. For the CDR3, the DNA is TGTGCCAGCAGCCAGGGGGACAGGGACTTCACTGAAGCTTTCTTT.

The J gene is TRBJ2-1, the V gene TRBV27; 10 bases match TRBD2. Germline lookup yields CDR1 MNHEY and CDR2 SMNVEV (reference sequence). Trimming removed 2 bases from V and 7 bases from J; junction bases left unmatched: 8. The CDR3 consists of 16 residues. The CDR3 region is CASSLSLAGVGNEQFF. In nucleotides, the CDR3 is TGTGCCAGCAGTTTAAGCCTAGCGGGAGTTGGAAATGAGCAGTTCTTC.

This clone is medium-sized (0.01 to 0.1%) in the sample. V usage is TRBV5-4 and J usage is TRBJ2-7; D ambiguous. The V and J ends lost 0 bases and 9 bases respectively, with 10 bases between them. The CDR3 sequence is 12 residues long. From germline, CDR1 is SGHNT and CDR2 YYREEE (reference sequence). In DNA, the CDR3 is TGTGCCAGCAGCTTGGGCGCGAGCGTGCAGTACTTC. It translates to CASSLGASVQYF. The whole variable domain, filled in from reference TRBV5-4 and TRBJ2-7, reads ETGVTQSPTHLIKTRGQQVTLRCSSQSGHNTVSWYQQALGQGPQFIFQYYREEENGRGNFPPRFSGLQFPNYSSELNVNALELDDSALYLCASSLGASVQYFGPGTRLTVT.

V gene TRBV5-1 combines with J gene TRBJ1-1; D is ambiguous. Germline-derived CDR1 and CDR2 are SGHRS and YFSETQ. V was cut by 0 bases and J by 7 bases, with 16 bases left in between. The CDR3 spans 15 residues. This CDR3 is CASSLDLGKAIEAFF. In DNA, the CDR3 is TGCGCCAGCAGCTTGGATCTAGGGAAAGCGATTGAAGCTTTCTTT.

The genes are TRBV2 and TRBJ2-1; D gene unclear. Germline V gives CDR1 SNHLY, CDR2 FYNNEI. There are 12 residues in the CDR3. Between the trimmed V and J ends, which lost 7 bases and 4 bases, there was a span of 8 bases. Here the CDR3 reads CASIGAYNEQFF. The CDR3 DNA follows: TGTGCCAGCATAGGAGCGTACAATGAGCAGTTCTTC.

This clone was observed a few times. The chain recombines TRBV25-1 with TRBJ2-2; 11 nucleotides align to TRBD2. The CDR3 runs 14 residues. In germline, CDR1 is MGHDK, CDR2 SYGVNS. V lost 6 bases to trimming and J lost 7 bases; unmatched junction nucleotides: 4. CDR3 nucleotide sequence: TGTGCCAGCAGAGCAACTAGCGGGGGCGGGGAGCTGTTTTTT. The encoded protein is CASRATSGGGELFF. The complete variable domain, with remaining parts taken from reference TRBV25-1 and TRBJ2-2, reads EADIYQTPRYLVIGTGKKITLECSQTMGHDKMYWYQQDPGMELHLIHYSYGVNSTEKGDLSSESTVSRIRTEHFPLTLESARPSHTSQYLCASRATSGGGELFFGEGSRLTVL.

V and J are TRBV4-3 and TRBJ2-2, with D unresolved. The length of the CDR3 is 15 residues. V was clipped by 0 bases and J by 1 base, with 6 bases between them. CDR1 is LGHNA and CDR2 is YSLEER in the germline V gene. The CDR3 is CASSQDRQNTGELFF. Written as DNA, the CDR3 is TGCGCCAGCAGCCAAGATAGACAGAACACCGGGGAGCTGTTTTTT.

The rearrangement uses TRBV19 and TRBJ1-5, with 7 bases matching TRBD1. Germline CDR1 reads LNHDA; CDR2 reads SQIVND (reference sequence). The length of the CDR3 is 14 residues. V lost 6 bases, J lost 4 bases, and 6 bases stayed unmatched. The chain's CDR3 is CASRNRGGNQPQHF. As DNA, the CDR3 is TGTGCCAGTAGAAACAGGGGTGGGAATCAGCCCCAGCATTTT.

The gene calls are TRBV5-1 and TRBJ2-1; 7 positions agree with TRBD2. Trimming cost V 0 bases and J 9 bases; bases outside gene matches: 3. The CDR3 has 13 amino acids. Germline CDR1 reads SGHRS; CDR2 reads YFSETQ. CDR3 sequence reads: CASSLVLAAEQFF. CDR3 in DNA: TGCGCCAGCAGCTTGGTTCTAGCGGCTGAGCAGTTCTTC.

The CDR3 protein is CAISDRTSVEQFF. CDR3 sequence (DNA): TGTGCCATCAGTGATAGGACTAGCGTTGAGCAGTTCTTC. The chain couples TRBV10-3 to TRBJ2-1, with 9 bases lining up with TRBD2. Germline V gene data show CDR1 as ENHRY and CDR2 as SYGVKD. V dropped 3 bases and J dropped 9; count of bases not matched to a gene: 3. This CDR3 contains 13 residues.

The chain links TRBV12-5 to TRBJ2-5; D ambiguous. From germline, CDR1 is LGHNT and CDR2 FRNRAP. V dropped 1 base and J dropped 0 bases, with 15 bases sitting between them. The CDR3 totals 17 residues. CDR3 amino acids: CASGLGADHSYQETQYF. CDR3 DNA: TGTGCTAGTGGTTTGGGGGCGGACCATAGTTACCAAGAGACCCAGTACTTC.

The gene calls are TRBV20-1 and TRBJ2-5; unclear D gene. The V and J ends lost 8 bases and 1 base respectively, with 5 bases between them. CDR1 and CDR2 from the germline V gene are DFQATT and SNEGSKA (reference sequence). The CDR3 consists of 10 residues. CDR3 nucleotides: TGCAGTACTTCCCAAGAGACCCAGTACTTC. Amino acids: CSTSQETQYF.

The chain combines TRBV7-6 with TRBJ2-7; D possibly matches TRBD1 or TRBD2 (5 bases each). CDR3 size: 13 residues. Germline V gene data show CDR1 as SGHVS and CDR2 as FNYEAQ. Trimming removed 5 bases from V and 6 bases from J, with 14 bases in between. The CDR3 nucleotides are TGTGCCAGCAGCAAAACCGGGACCTCCGAGCAGTACTTC. Its translation: CASSKTGTSEQYF.

This clone appeared a few times. The chain recombines TRBV4-3 with TRBJ1-6, with D perhaps TRBD1 (5 bases). Trimming cost V 3 bases and J 8 bases, with 14 bases left between them. CDR1 LGHNA and CDR2 YSLEER come from the germline V gene. The CDR3 covers 15 residues. For the CDR3, the DNA is TGCGCCAGCAGCCAGACTGGTCAGGGTGATTCACCCCTCCACTTT. Its translation: CASSQTGQGDSPLHF.

This clone has only one observation. The V call is TRBV19, the J call TRBJ1-5; TRBD1 might be the D (5 bases). The V end lost 6 bases, the J end lost 0 bases, and 12 bases lay between the germline ends. The CDR3 runs to 15 residues. CDR1 and CDR2 (germline): LNHDA, SQIVND (reference sequence). CDR3 nucleotide sequence: TGTGCCAGTAGATTCGACAGATCTAGCAATCAGCCCCAGCATTTT. Residues: CASRFDRSSNQPQHF.